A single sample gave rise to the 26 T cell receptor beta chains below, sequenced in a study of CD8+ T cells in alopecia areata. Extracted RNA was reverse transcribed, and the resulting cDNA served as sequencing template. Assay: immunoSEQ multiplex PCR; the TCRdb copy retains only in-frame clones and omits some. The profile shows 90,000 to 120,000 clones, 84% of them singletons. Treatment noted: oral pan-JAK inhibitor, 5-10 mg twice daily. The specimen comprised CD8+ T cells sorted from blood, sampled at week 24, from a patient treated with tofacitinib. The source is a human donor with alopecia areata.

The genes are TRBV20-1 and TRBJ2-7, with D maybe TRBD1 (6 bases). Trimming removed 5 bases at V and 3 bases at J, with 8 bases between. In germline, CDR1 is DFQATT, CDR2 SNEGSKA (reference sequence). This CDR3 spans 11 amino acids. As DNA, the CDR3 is TGCAGTGCTGTACAGGGCTACGAGCAGTACTTC. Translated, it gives CSAVQGYEQYF.

The CDR3: CASSFRGEGTDTQYF. The CDR3, as DNA: TGTGCCAGCAGCTTTCGAGGGGAGGGCACAGATACGCAGTATTTT. J is TRBJ2-3 and V is TRBV11-3; possible D gene TRBD2, 6 bases. This CDR3 has 15 amino acids. In germline, CDR1 is SGHNT, CDR2 YENEEA. V was trimmed by 3 bases and J by 1 base, leaving 11 bases between them.

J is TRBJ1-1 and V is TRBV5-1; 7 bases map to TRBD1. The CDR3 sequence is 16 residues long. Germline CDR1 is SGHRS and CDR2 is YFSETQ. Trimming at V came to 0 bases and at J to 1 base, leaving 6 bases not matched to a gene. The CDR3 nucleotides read TGCGCCAGCAGCTTGGTAGACAGGGCCAGGAACACTGAAGCTTTCTTT. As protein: CASSLVDRARNTEAFF.

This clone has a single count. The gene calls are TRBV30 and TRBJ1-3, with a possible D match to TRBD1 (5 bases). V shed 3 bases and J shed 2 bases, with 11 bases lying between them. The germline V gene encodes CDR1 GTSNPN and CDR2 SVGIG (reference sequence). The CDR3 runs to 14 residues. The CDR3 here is CAWSLGVAGNTIYF. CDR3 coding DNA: TGTGCCTGGAGCCTAGGGGTCGCTGGAAACACCATATATTTT.

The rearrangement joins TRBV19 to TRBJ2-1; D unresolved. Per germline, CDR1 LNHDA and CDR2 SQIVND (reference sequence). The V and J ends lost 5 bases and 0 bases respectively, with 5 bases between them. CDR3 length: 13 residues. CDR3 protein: CASSPSSYNEQFF. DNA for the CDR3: TGTGCCAGTAGTCCAAGCTCCTACAATGAGCAGTTCTTC. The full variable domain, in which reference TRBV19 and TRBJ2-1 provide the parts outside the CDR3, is DGGITQSPKYLFRKEGQNVTLSCEQNLNHDAMYWYRQDPGQGLRLIYYSQIVNDFQKGDIAEGYSVSREKKESFPLTVTSAQKNPTAFYLCASSPSSYNEQFFGPGTRLTVL.

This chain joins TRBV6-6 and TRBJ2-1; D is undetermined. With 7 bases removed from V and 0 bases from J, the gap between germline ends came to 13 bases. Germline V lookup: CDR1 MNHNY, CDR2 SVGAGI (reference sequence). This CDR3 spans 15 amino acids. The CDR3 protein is CASTPWAGSYNEQFF. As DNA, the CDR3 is TGTGCCAGCACCCCATGGGCAGGCTCCTACAATGAGCAGTTCTTC.

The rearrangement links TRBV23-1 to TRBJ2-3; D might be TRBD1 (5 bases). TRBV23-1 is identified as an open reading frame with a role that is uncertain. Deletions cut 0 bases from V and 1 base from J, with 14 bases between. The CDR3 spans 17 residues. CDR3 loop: CASSQSVRARCTDTQYF. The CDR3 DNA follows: TGCGCCAGCAGTCAATCGGTCAGGGCGCGGTGCACAGATACGCAGTATTTT.

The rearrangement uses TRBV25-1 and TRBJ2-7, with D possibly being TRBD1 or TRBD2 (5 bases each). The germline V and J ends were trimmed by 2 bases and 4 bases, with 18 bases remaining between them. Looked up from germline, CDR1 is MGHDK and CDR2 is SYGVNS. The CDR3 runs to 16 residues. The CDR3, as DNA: TGTGCCAGCAGTGAACTGGGACCCAAGTTTTCTTACGAGCAGTACTTC. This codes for CASSELGPKFSYEQYF.

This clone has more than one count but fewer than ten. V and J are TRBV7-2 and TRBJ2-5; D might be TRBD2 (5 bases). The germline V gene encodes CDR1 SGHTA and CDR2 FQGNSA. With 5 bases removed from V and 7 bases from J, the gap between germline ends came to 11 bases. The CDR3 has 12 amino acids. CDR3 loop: CASSRPSGTQYF. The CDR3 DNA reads TGTGCCAGCAGCCGACCGAGCGGGACCCAGTACTTC.

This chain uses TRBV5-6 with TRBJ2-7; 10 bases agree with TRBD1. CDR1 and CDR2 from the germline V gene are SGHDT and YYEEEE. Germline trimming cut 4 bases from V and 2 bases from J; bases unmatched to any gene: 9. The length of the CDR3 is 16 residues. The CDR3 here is CASSLTGTGEAYEQYF. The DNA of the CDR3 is TGTGCCAGCAGCCTGACTGGGACAGGGGAGGCCTACGAGCAGTACTTC.

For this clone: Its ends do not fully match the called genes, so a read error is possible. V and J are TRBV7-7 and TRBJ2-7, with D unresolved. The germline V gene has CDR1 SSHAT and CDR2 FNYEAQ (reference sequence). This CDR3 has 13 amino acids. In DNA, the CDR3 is TGTGCTAGCAGCTTAGCCCTAGGTAGCGAGCAGTACTTC. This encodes CASSLALGSEQYF.

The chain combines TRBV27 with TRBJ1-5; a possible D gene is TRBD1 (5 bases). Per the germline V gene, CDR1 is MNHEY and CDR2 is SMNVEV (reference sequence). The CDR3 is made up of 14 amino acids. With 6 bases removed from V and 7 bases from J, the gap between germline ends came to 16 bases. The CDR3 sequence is CASSSGTGGQPQHF. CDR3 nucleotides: TGTGCCAGCAGCTCCGGGACGGGAGGGCAGCCCCAGCATTTT.

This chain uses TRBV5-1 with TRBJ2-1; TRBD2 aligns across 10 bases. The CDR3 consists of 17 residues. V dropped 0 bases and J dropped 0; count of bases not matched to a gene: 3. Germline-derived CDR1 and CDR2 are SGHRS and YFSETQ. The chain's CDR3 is CASSLGASGGSYNEQFF. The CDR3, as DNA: TGCGCCAGCAGCTTGGGGGCTAGCGGGGGCTCCTACAATGAGCAGTTCTTC.

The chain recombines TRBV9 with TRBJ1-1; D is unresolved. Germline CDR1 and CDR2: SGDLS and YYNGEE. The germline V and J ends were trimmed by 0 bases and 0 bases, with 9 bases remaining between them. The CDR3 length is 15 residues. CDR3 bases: TGTGCCAGCAGCGTAGAGGCAGGCATGAACACTGAAGCTTTCTTT. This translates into CASSVEAGMNTEAFF.

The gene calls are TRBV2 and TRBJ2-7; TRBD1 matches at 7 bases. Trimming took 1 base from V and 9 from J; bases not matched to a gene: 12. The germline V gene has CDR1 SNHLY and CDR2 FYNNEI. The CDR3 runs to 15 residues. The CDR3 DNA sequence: TGTGCCAGCAGTGAAGGGACAGGCGTGCTAGGAGGGCAGTACTTC. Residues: CASSEGTGVLGGQYF.

The CDR3 spells CAISESKQERNTEAFF. The CDR3 DNA reads TGTGCCATCAGTGAGTCGAAACAGGAAAGGAACACTGAAGCTTTCTTT. The chain carries TRBV10-3 and TRBJ1-1; D might be TRBD1 (5 bases). The CDR3 runs 16 residues. Germline V gene data show CDR1 as ENHRY and CDR2 as SYGVKD. The V end was cut by 0 bases, the J end by 1 base, with 12 bases between.

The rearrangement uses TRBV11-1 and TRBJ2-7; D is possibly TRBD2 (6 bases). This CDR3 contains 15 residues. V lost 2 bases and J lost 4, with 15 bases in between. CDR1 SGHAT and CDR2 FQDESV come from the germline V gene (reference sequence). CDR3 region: CASSLFAGSGYEQYF. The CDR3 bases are TGTGCCAGCAGCTTATTCGCGGGGTCCGGGTACGAGCAGTACTTC. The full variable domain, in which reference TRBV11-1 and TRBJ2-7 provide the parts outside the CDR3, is EAEVAQSPRYKITEKSQAVAFWCDPISGHATLYWYRQILGQGPELLVQFQDESVVDDSQLPKDRFSAERLKGVDSTLKIQPAELGDSAMYLCASSLFAGSGYEQYFGPGTRLTVT.

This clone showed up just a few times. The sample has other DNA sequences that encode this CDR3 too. CDR3 coding DNA: TGTGCCAGCAGCTCGGCAGGGGCGACTGAGCAGTTCTTC. Its translation is CASSSAGATEQFF. The gene calls are TRBV5-4 and TRBJ2-1; D possibly corresponds to TRBD1 (6 bases). Germline CDR1 SGHNT, CDR2 YYREEE (reference sequence). V was pared by 3 bases and J by 9 bases, with 13 bases between. The CDR3 consists of 13 residues.

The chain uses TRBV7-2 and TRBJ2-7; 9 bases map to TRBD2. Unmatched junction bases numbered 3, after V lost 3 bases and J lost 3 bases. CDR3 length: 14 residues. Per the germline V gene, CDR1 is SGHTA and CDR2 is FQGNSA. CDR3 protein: CASSFTAGGYEQYF. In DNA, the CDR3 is TGTGCCAGCAGCTTTACAGCGGGGGGCTACGAGCAGTACTTC.

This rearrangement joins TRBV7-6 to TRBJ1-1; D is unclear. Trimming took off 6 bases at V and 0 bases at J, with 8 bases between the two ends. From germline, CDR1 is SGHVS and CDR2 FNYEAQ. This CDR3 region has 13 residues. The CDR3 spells CASRLTLNTEAFF. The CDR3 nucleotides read TGTGCCAGCAGGTTGACCTTGAACACTGAAGCTTTCTTT.

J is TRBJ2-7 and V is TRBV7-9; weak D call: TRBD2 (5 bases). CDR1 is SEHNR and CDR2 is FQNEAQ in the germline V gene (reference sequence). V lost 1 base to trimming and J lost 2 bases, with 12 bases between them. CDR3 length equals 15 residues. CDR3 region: CASSLVGRITYEQYF. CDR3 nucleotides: TGTGCCAGCAGCTTAGTGGGGAGAATTACCTACGAGCAGTACTTC.

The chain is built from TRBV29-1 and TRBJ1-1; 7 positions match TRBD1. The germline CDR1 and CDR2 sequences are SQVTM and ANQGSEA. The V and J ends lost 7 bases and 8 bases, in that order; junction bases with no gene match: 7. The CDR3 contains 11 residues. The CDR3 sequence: CSAVDRSEAFF. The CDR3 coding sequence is TGCAGCGCCGTGGACAGGTCCGAAGCTTTCTTT.

The CDR3 nucleotides read TGCGCCAGCAGCTTGGTTGCCGGGGAGGCTAAGACCCAGTACTTC. Amino acids: CASSLVAGEAKTQYF. The rearrangement links TRBV5-1 to TRBJ2-5, with a tentative D call TRBD2 (6 bases). Trimming removed 0 bases from V and 6 bases from J, with 15 bases in between. This CDR3 is 15 amino acids long. Germline V gene data show CDR1 as SGHRS and CDR2 as YFSETQ.

CDR3 in DNA: TGTGCCAGCAGCGCCTACGGGGACTCAGCGGGGGCGGAAACAGATACGCAGTATTTT. It translates to CASSAYGDSAGAETDTQYF. The chain couples TRBV6-4 to TRBJ2-3; 8 bases agree with TRBD2. The J segment lost 3 bases and the V segment lost 6 bases, leaving 20 bases of the junction unmatched. The germline V gene has CDR1 MRHNA and CDR2 SNTAGT. This CDR3 region has 19 residues.

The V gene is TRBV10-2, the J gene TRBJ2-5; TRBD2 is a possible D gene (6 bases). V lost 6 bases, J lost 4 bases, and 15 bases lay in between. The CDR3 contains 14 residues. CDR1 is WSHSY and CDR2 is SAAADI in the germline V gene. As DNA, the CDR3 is TGCGCCAGCAGCTCACGGGGGATGAGAGAGACCCAGTACTTC. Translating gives CASSSRGMRETQYF.

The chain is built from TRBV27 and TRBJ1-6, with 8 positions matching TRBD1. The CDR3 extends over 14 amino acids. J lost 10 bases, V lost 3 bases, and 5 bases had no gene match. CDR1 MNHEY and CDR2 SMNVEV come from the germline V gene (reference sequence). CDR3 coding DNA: TGTGCCAGCAGTTTGACAGGGGTAAAGTCACCCCTCCACTTT. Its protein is CASSLTGVKSPLHF.